The next 30 T cell receptor beta chains were all read from a single sample in a study of vaccination effects on CD4 cells after COVID-19. Assay used: immunoSEQ multiplex PCR; TCRdb lists only in-frame clones, some missing. The sample includes about 15,000 clones, about 74% of them seen just once. No antigen has been assigned to these receptors. Antigen-specific CD4+ T cells were expanded with viral peptide pools in the ViraFEST assay before sequencing. Following an approximately eleven-day culture, CD4+ T cells were purified. The cohort was immunized with two doses of either the BNT162b2 or mRNA-1273 vaccine. This specimen consisted of CD4+ T cells from PBMCs cultured with HCoV-NL63 spike peptides, obtained after COVID-19 vaccination. The source of these receptors is a human donor who received a COVID-19 vaccine.

The rearrangement uses TRBV7-2 and TRBJ1-1; 9 bases align to TRBD1. Germline-derived CDR1 and CDR2 are SGHTA and FQGNSA. This CDR3 has 19 residues. V dropped 1 base and J dropped 0; count of bases not matched to a gene: 12. CDR3 sequence: CASSLGYLGTGKMNTEAFF. The CDR3 coding sequence is TGTGCCAGCAGCTTAGGATATTTAGGGACAGGGAAGATGAACACTGAAGCTTTCTTT.

Here the CDR3 DNA reads TGTGCCAGCAGCCCAAGCGGACTAGGGAGCTACTATGGCTACACCTTC. Its protein product is CASSPSGLGSYYGYTF. The rearrangement links TRBV9 to TRBJ1-2; D gene ambiguous. Trimming stripped 4 bases from V and 3 bases from J, with 19 bases between. CDR1 is SGDLS, CDR2 YYNGEE, per germline. This CDR3 region has 16 residues. The entire variable domain, with the rest obtained from reference TRBV9 and TRBJ1-2, is as follows: DSGVTQTPKHLITATGQRVTLRCSPRSGDLSVYWYQQSLDQGLQFLIQYYNGEERAKGNILERFSAQQFPDLHSELNLSSLELGDSALYFCASSPSGLGSYYGYTFGSGTRLTVV.

The chain carries TRBV4-3 and TRBJ1-1; D remains ambiguous. V was cut by 0 bases and J by 1 base, with 12 bases left in between. The germline V gene has CDR1 LGHNA and CDR2 YSLEER. The CDR3 sequence is 16 residues long. CDR3 in DNA: TGCGCCAGCAGCCAAGATCGGGTCAGGTCGAACACTGAAGCTTTCTTT. This encodes CASSQDRVRSNTEAFF.

The J gene is TRBJ1-4, the V gene TRBV19, with 10 bases fitting TRBD1. CDR1 LNHDA and CDR2 SQIVND come from the germline V gene (reference sequence). The CDR3 extends over 14 amino acids. V was pared by 4 bases and J by 10 bases, with 6 bases of the junction left unmatched. The CDR3, as DNA: TGTGCCAGTAGTACGACAGGGGGCAAGGGAAAACTGTTTTTT. Amino acids: CASSTTGGKGKLFF.

J is TRBJ1-1 and V is TRBV10-3; D uncertain. The V gene lost 3 bases and the J gene lost 8 bases, with 7 bases spanning the gap. The CDR3 is 11 residues long. CDR1 and CDR2 (germline): ENHRY, SYGVKD. The CDR3 reads CAISDTGEAFF. The CDR3 nucleotides read TGTGCCATCAGTGACACCGGCGAAGCTTTCTTT.

This clone appeared once. The rearrangement uses TRBV7-9 and TRBJ1-1, with D tentatively TRBD1 (6 bases). The V and J ends lost 7 bases and 6 bases respectively, with 15 bases between them. The CDR3 consists of 13 residues. CDR1 is SEHNR, CDR2 FQNEAQ, per germline (reference sequence). CDR3 sequence: CASNRQVSAEAFF. The CDR3, as DNA: TGTGCCAGCAATCGACAGGTTTCGGCTGAAGCTTTCTTT.

As DNA, the CDR3 is TGTGCCAGCAGCTTAACAGGGAGCTCCTACGAGCAGTACTTC. Translation: CASSLTGSSYEQYF. J is TRBJ2-7 and V is TRBV7-2, with D possibly being TRBD1 (6 bases). Germline CDR1 reads SGHTA; CDR2 reads FQGNSA. The length of the CDR3 is 14 residues. The V end lost 2 bases, the J end lost 0 bases, and 8 bases lay between the germline ends.

The V gene is TRBV11-2, the J gene TRBJ2-2; 9 bases line up with TRBD1. V shed 2 bases, J shed 2 bases, and the junction held 3 bases outside the gene matches. The CDR3 totals 16 residues. Germline CDR1 reads SGHAT; CDR2 reads FQNNGV. CDR3 bases: TGTGCCAGCAGCTTAATGGGACAGGGCAACACCGGGGAGCTGTTTTTT. Translation gives CASSLMGQGNTGELFF. Full variable domain (remainder filled in from reference TRBV11-2 and TRBJ2-2): EAGVAQSPRYKIIEKRQSVAFWCNPISGHATLYWYQQILGQGPKLLIQFQNNGVVDDSQLPKDRFSAERLKGVDSTLKIQPAKLEDSAVYLCASSLMGQGNTGELFFGEGSRLTVL.

The rearrangement links TRBV18 to TRBJ2-1; 10 bases are shared with TRBD1. The CDR3 runs 15 residues. CDR1 is KGHSH, CDR2 LQKENI, per germline. J gave up 4 bases and V 4 bases, and 4 bases lay outside the gene matches. The CDR3 region has the DNA TGTGCCAGCTCACTGCGGGACAGGGGATACAATGAGCAGTTCTTC. This sequence encodes CASSLRDRGYNEQFF.

V and J are TRBV28 and TRBJ1-5; a weak D match, TRBD1 (6 bases). V was cut by 6 bases and J by 4 bases, with 10 bases left in between. CDR3 length equals 13 residues. Germline V lookup: CDR1 MDHEN, CDR2 SYDVKM. The CDR3 here is CASRTGLNQPQHF. The CDR3 nucleotides are TGTGCCAGCAGGACAGGTCTAAATCAGCCCCAGCATTTT.

This clone showed up just a few times. The chain has TRBV27 and TRBJ2-2; 8 nucleotides match TRBD1. The CDR3 is 17 residues long. CDR1 is MNHEY and CDR2 is SMNVEV in the germline V gene (reference sequence). After removal of 2 bases from V and 0 bases from J, the junction contained 5 bases not matched to a gene. The CDR3 DNA follows: TGTGCCAGCAGTTTAGATGTGGGACAGGCGAACACCGGGGAGCTGTTTTTT. Translating gives CASSLDVGQANTGELFF.

The V and J genes are TRBV11-2 and TRBJ2-7, with no clear D. This CDR3 region has 13 residues. Germline V gives CDR1 SGHAT, CDR2 FQNNGV. Trimming cost V 2 bases and J 4 bases, with 9 bases left between them. DNA of the CDR3: TGTGCCAGCAGCTTAAGCGCAGTGTACGAGCAGTACTTC. It specifies CASSLSAVYEQYF.

The CDR3 loop reads CASSIIQRRRAYSNQPQHF. CDR3 nucleotide sequence: TGTGCCAGTAGTATAATTCAGAGACGGAGAGCATATAGCAATCAGCCCCAGCATTTT. The rearrangement joins TRBV19 to TRBJ1-5; D remains ambiguous. CDR1 is LNHDA and CDR2 is SQIVND in the germline V gene (reference sequence). Deletions cut 2 bases from V and 0 bases from J, with 20 bases between. The length of the CDR3 is 19 residues. The full variable domain, with the rest looked up from reference TRBV19 and TRBJ1-5, is DGGITQSPKYLFRKEGQNVTLSCEQNLNHDAMYWYRQDPGQGLRLIYYSQIVNDFQKGDIAEGYSVSREKKESFPLTVTSAQKNPTAFYLCASSIIQRRRAYSNQPQHFGDGTRLSIL.

This clone was counted a few times. CDR3 nucleotide sequence: TGTGCCATCAGCAAGAGGGCAGGTTCCTACGAGCAGTACTTC. This translates into CAISKRAGSYEQYF. The chain couples TRBV10-3 to TRBJ2-7; D possibly corresponds to TRBD2 (5 bases). CDR3 size: 14 residues. Per the germline V gene, CDR1 is ENHRY and CDR2 is SYGVKD. Trimming left V 6 bases short and J 1 base short, with 13 bases between.

DNA of the CDR3: TGTGCCAGCAGTTTGACCGGGACGGACAGGGAGACCCAGTACTTC. Its protein is CASSLTGTDRETQYF. The V and J genes are TRBV7-2 and TRBJ2-5; 7 bases are shared with TRBD1. Germline CDR1 reads SGHTA; CDR2 reads FQGNSA. After removal of 6 bases from V and 5 bases from J, the junction contained 12 bases not matched to a gene. CDR3 length: 15 residues.

V and J are TRBV5-6 and TRBJ2-3; D is possibly TRBD1 (6 bases). This CDR3 contains 15 residues. The V end lost 0 bases, the J end lost 3 bases, and 11 bases lay between the germline ends. Germline V gene data show CDR1 as SGHDT and CDR2 as YYEEEE. CDR3 region: CASSLDTTGTDTQYF. The CDR3 DNA reads TGTGCCAGCAGCTTGGACACCACAGGGACAGATACGCAGTATTTT.

V and J are TRBV11-2 and TRBJ2-3; tentative D call: TRBD2 (5 bases). The CDR3 is 12 amino acids. Looked up from germline, CDR1 is SGHAT and CDR2 is FQNNGV. V was cut by 4 bases and J by 6 bases, with 8 bases left in between. The CDR3 sequence: CASSWGADTQYF. CDR3 coding DNA: TGTGCCAGCAGCTGGGGAGCGGATACGCAGTATTTT.

The J gene is TRBJ2-7, the V gene TRBV11-2; D gene uncertain. V gave up 5 bases and J gave up 4 bases, with 18 bases separating them. From germline, CDR1 is SGHAT and CDR2 FQNNGV. This CDR3 is built from 15 residues. The CDR3 nucleotides read TGTGCCAGCAGCCGCACCGACGCCCCTCGATACGAGCAGTACTTC. Protein sequence: CASSRTDAPRYEQYF. The complete variable domain, with remaining parts taken from reference TRBV11-2 and TRBJ2-7, reads EAGVAQSPRYKIIEKRQSVAFWCNPISGHATLYWYQQILGQGPKLLIQFQNNGVVDDSQLPKDRFSAERLKGVDSTLKIQPAKLEDSAVYLCASSRTDAPRYEQYFGPGTRLTVT.

The chain couples TRBV5-1 to TRBJ1-1, with D unclear. CDR3 length equals 15 residues. The germline gives CDR1 SGHRS, CDR2 YFSETQ. V shed 3 bases and J shed 4 bases, with 16 bases lying between them. The CDR3 DNA reads TGCGCCAGCAGCTCGGCTGTGGATATCGGCACTGAAGCTTTCTTT. It encodes CASSSAVDIGTEAFF.

The chain couples TRBV4-3 to TRBJ2-5; D uncertain. The CDR3 is made up of 14 amino acids. Trimming pared 0 bases from V and 6 bases from J, leaving 11 bases between. CDR1 is LGHNA, CDR2 YSLEER, per germline. In nucleotides, the CDR3 is TGCGCCAGCAGCCAAGATTGGTTGGGGAAGACCCAGTACTTC. Protein product: CASSQDWLGKTQYF.

This clone appeared a few times. V usage is TRBV30 and J usage is TRBJ2-1, with D tentatively TRBD1 (6 bases). Germline CDR1 reads GTSNPN; CDR2 reads SVGIG (reference sequence). The CDR3 consists of 13 residues. V was trimmed by 2 bases and J by 10 bases, leaving 15 bases between them. CDR3 coding DNA: TGTGCCTGGAGTATTTCAGGGGCCGGGGAGCAGTTCTTC. It yields the protein CAWSISGAGEQFF.

The rearrangement joins TRBV4-2 to TRBJ2-6; 9 bases align to TRBD1. The CDR3 loop spans 16 amino acids. V trimming: 2 bases; J trimming: 2 bases; junction bases outside the gene matches: 1. CDR1 and CDR2 from the germline V gene are LGHNA and YNFKEQ. The CDR3 DNA follows: TGTGCCAGCAGCCAAACAGGGGGCGCTGGGGCCAACGTCCTGACTTTC. Translating gives CASSQTGGAGANVLTF.

The chain carries TRBV5-1 and TRBJ1-2, with 8 nucleotides matching TRBD1. V shed 5 bases, J shed 0 bases, and the junction held 9 bases outside the gene matches. The CDR3 runs 16 residues. Germline CDR1 is SGHRS and CDR2 is YFSETQ. CDR3 in DNA: TGCGCCAGCAGAAAGTACGGGACAGGAGCTAACTATGGCTACACCTTC. It specifies CASRKYGTGANYGYTF.

This clone is a singleton in its sample. This chain connects TRBV6-5 to TRBJ1-2, with 10 bases matching TRBD1. J gave up 7 bases and V 0 bases, and 8 bases lay outside the gene matches. Germline CDR1 MNHEY, CDR2 SVGAGI. CDR3 size: 16 residues. The chain's CDR3 is CASSYSYDRGRIGYTF. The CDR3 DNA reads as TGTGCCAGCAGTTACTCATACGACAGGGGGCGCATTGGCTACACCTTC.

A note on this clone: A read error is likely, as this CDR3 ends without the conserved phenylalanine or tryptophan. Because the CDR3's place on the DNA is in doubt, the DNA is left out and the CDR3 is given as listed by TCRdb. The rearrangement joins TRBV11-3 to TRBJ1-5. The CDR3 comprises 12 residues, both ends counted. Germline assignment: CDR1 SGHNT and CDR2 YENEEA. This CDR3 reads CARRTGKKTIRS.

The V call is TRBV4-1, the J call TRBJ2-3; possibly TRBD2 for D (5 bases). This CDR3 is 16 amino acids long. The V end was cut by 0 bases, the J end by 2 bases, with 12 bases between. Germline loops: CDR1 MGHRA, CDR2 YSYEKL. The CDR3 reads CASSQDRTSLTDTQYF. In DNA form, the CDR3 reads TGCGCCAGCAGCCAAGACCGGACTTCCCTCACAGATACGCAGTATTTT.

The CDR3 sequence is CATVMLTGAGTEAFF. The CDR3, as DNA: TGTGCCACCGTTATGCTCACAGGGGCGGGCACTGAAGCTTTCTTT. The gene calls are TRBV28 and TRBJ1-1; TRBD1 aligns across 7 bases. The CDR3 is made up of 15 amino acids. Germline V gene lookup returns CDR1 MDHEN and CDR2 SYDVKM. With V trimmed by 10 bases and J by 4 bases, 15 bases remained unmatched.

This CDR3 reads CASSQVVVDSPLHF. The DNA for the CDR3 is TGTGCCAGCAGCCAAGTGGTGGTAGATTCACCCCTCCACTTT. The J gene is TRBJ1-6, the V gene TRBV3-1 (or the pseudogene TRBV3-2), with D unresolved. Deletions cut 1 base from V and 8 bases from J, with 9 bases between. The germline V gene has CDR1 LGHDT and CDR2 YNNKEL (reference sequence). This CDR3 is 14 amino acids long.

This clone was recorded a few times. V and J are TRBV9 and TRBJ1-5; 11 positions match TRBD1. The CDR3 runs 15 residues. Trimming took 4 bases from V and 3 from J; bases not matched to a gene: 3. Per the germline V gene, CDR1 is SGDLS and CDR2 is YYNGEE. In DNA form, the CDR3 reads TGTGCCAGCAGCCGGACAGGGGGCATCAATCAGCCCCAGCATTTT. Amino acid sequence: CASSRTGGINQPQHF.

For the CDR3, the DNA is TGTGCCAGCAGTCTGGGCGTAGCCGGGGGAGAGACCCAGTACTTC. Protein sequence: CASSLGVAGGETQYF. The rearrangement links TRBV2 to TRBJ2-5; D is possibly TRBD2 (6 bases). Trimming removed 5 bases at V and 4 bases at J, with 17 bases between. The CDR3 spans 15 residues. CDR1 and CDR2 from the germline V gene are SNHLY and FYNNEI.